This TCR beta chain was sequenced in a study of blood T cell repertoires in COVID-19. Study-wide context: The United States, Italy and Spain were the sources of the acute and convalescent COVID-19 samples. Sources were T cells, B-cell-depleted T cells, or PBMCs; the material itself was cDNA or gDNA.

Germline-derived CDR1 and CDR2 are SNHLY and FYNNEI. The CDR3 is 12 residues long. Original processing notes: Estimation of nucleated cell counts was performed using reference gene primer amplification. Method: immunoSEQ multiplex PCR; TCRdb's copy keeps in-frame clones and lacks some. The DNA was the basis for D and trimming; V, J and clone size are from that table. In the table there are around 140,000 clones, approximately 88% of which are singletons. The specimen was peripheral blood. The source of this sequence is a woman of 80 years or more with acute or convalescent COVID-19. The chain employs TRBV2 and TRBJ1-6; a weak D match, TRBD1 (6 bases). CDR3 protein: CASWTANSPLHF. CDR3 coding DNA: TGTGCGAGCTGGACAGCAAATTCACCCCTCCACTTT.